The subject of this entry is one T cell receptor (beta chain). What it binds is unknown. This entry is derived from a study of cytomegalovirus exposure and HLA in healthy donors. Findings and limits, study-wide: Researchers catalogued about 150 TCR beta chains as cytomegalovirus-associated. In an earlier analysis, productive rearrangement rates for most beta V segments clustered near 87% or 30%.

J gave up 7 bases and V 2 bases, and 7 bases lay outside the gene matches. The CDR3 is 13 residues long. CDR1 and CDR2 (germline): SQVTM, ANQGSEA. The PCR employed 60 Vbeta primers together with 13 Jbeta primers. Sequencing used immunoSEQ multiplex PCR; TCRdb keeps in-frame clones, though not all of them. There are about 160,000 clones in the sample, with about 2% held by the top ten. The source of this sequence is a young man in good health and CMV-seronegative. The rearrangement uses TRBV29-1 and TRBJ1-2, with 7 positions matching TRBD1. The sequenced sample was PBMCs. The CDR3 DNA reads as TGCAGCGTTGAACCCCACAGGGGAGGTGGCTACACCTTC. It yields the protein CSVEPHRGGGYTF.